This T cell receptor beta chain is from a study of blood T cell repertoires in COVID-19. Study as a whole: T cells, B-cell-depleted T cells, or PBMCs provided the cDNA or gDNA that served as material.

Assay used: immunoSEQ multiplex PCR; TCRdb lists only in-frame clones, some missing. This table has over 70,000 clones, around 86% appearing once. V was clipped by 3 bases and J by 6 bases, with 20 bases between them. The CDR3 has 16 amino acids. The germline V gene encodes CDR1 MGHRA and CDR2 YSYEKL. The clonotype comes from a human donor in a cohort sampled during active COVID-19. The V call is TRBV4-1, the J call TRBJ1-1, with D perhaps matching TRBD1 (5 bases). The material sequenced was peripheral blood. The CDR3 DNA is TGCGCCAGCAGCCAGAAAGGCGCTCCGGGGGACGCTGAAGCTTTCTTT. Its translation: CASSQKGAPGDAEAFF.